This entry concerns a single TCR beta chain. Its antigen is unknown. This sample's TCRbeta library carried unique molecular identifier barcodes. TCRdb processed the PCR reads anew with MiXCR; each CDR3 protein has one entry. Of more than 100,000 distinct CDR3 sequences listed, roughly 23% are singletons. These data originate in a study of T-cell reconstitution after alpha-beta-depleted transplantation in children. V was trimmed by 5 bases and J by 0 bases, leaving 9 bases between them. The germline V gene has CDR1 SGHRS and CDR2 YFSETQ. The CDR3 is 13 amino acids. Study outcomes and limitations: High day-60 TCRbeta diversity in some patients came from surviving recipient T cells and thymic progenitors. Alpha-beta T cells present about two months after transplant were reported to originate from several hundred expanded graft clones. T-cell counts and diversity at one year following transplant were attributed mainly to newly produced T cells.

The source was PBMCs, mostly from graft donor cells, collected 180 days after TCRalphabeta/CD19-depleted stem cell transplant. The chain uses TRBV5-1 and TRBJ2-7; no firm D call. The source is a male patient aged 2 to 10 who had a stem cell transplant for chronic granulomatous disease, so the T cells may come from the graft donor. The CDR3 protein is CASSSGHSYEQYF. CDR3 nucleotide sequence: TGCGCCAGCAGTTCCGGGCACTCCTACGAGCAGTACTTC.